Included here is one T cell receptor (beta chain) sequence, with context. Sequencing used immunoSEQ multiplex PCR; TCRdb keeps in-frame clones, though not all of them. The repertoire holds around 210,000 clones, with around 80% as singletons. These data belong to a study of blood T cell repertoires in COVID-19. Turning to the study itself: Spain, Italy and the United States supplied samples that represented acute and convalescent COVID-19.

The germline CDR1 and CDR2 sequences are SGHRS and YFSETQ. Trimming took 4 bases from V and 4 from J, leaving 14 bases between them. There are 15 residues in the CDR3. The specimen was peripheral blood. The TCR was taken from a woman aged 70-85 years with acute or convalescent COVID-19. The rearrangement uses TRBV5-1 and TRBJ1-4; weak D call: TRBD1 (6 bases). The CDR3 reads CASSPQGQYNEKLFF. In DNA, the CDR3 is TGCGCCAGCAGCCCCCAGGGACAATATAATGAAAAACTGTTTTTT. Supplemented by reference TRBV5-1 and TRBJ1-4, the full variable domain reads KAGVTQTPRYLIKTRGQQVTLSCSPISGHRSVSWYQQTPGQGLQFLFEYFSETQRNKGNFPGRFSGRQFSNSRSEMNVSTLELGDSALYLCASSPQGQYNEKLFFGSGTQLSVL.